Sequencing of this TCR beta chain was carried out in a study of tumor-infiltrating lymphocytes in primary liver carcinoma. On this clonotype itself: A read error may account for a junction end that differs from germline.

Bulk tissue was left unsorted, and RNA and DNA were co-extracted from 20-30 mg of it. The V gene's germline CDR1 is SGHNT and CDR2 YYREEE (reference sequence). CDR3 length equals 16 residues. Researchers generated TCR beta cDNA from approximately 500 ng of total RNA, relying on a constant-region primer. Sequencing libraries for TCR beta derived from three nested multiplex PCR rounds that used slightly modified ARM-PCR. Each of the first two PCR rounds ran 9 to 11 cycles with TRBV1-TRBV30 forward and C-beta reverse primers. TCRdb called the multiplex PCR reads again in MiXCR, with one record for every CDR3 protein. The sample has approximately 190,000 distinct CDR3 sequences; around 85% are singletons.

What was sequenced was tumor tissue from primary liver carcinoma. The clonotype comes from a man in his forties or fifties with primary liver carcinoma and hepatitis B virus infection. The chain carries TRBV5-4 and TRBJ2-3, with 7 bases aligning to TRBD2. DNA of the CDR3: TGTACCAGCAGCTTGCTCGTGGGAGGGCCAACAGATACGCAATATTTT. Encoded protein: CTSSLLVGGPTDTQYF.